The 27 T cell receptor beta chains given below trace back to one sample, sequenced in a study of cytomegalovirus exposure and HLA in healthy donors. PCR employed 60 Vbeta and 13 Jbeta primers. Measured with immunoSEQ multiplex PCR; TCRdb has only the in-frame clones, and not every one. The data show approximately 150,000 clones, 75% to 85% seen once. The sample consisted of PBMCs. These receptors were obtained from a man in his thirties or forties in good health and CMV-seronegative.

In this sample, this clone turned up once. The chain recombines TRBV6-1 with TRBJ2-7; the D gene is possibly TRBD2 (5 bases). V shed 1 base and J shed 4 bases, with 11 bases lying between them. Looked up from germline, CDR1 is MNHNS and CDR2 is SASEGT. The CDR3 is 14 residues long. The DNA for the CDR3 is TGTGCCAGCAGTGAAGACGGGATAAGGTACGAGCAGTACTTC. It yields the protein CASSEDGIRYEQYF.

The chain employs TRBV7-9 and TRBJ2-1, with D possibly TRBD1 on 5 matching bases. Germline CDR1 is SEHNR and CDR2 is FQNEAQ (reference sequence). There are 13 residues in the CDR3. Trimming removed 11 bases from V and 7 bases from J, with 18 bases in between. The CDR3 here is CAGLSRVTNEQFF. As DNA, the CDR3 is TGTGCCGGGCTGTCCAGGGTGACAAATGAGCAGTTCTTC.

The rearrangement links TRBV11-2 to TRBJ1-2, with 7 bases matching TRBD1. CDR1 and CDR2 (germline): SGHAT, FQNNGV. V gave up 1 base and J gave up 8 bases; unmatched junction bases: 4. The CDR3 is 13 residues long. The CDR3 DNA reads TGTGCCAGCAGCTTAGGACAGGGAGAGGGCTACACCTTC. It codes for CASSLGQGEGYTF.

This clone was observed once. The CDR3 loop is CASSSQDTGELFF. The CDR3 DNA is TGTGCCAGCAGCTCCCAGGATACCGGGGAGCTGTTTTTT. The gene calls are TRBV11-3 and TRBJ2-2; D ambiguous. Germline V gives CDR1 SGHNT, CDR2 YENEEA. This CDR3 is built from 13 residues. Trimming shortened V by 4 bases and J by 5 bases, and 8 bases separated the two germline ends.

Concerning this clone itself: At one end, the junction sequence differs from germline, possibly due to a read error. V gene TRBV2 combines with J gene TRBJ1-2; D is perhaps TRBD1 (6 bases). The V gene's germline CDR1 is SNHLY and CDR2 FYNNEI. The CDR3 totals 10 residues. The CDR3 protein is CACRSDRPVF. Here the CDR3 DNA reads TGTGCCTGCAGATCTGACAGGCCTGTCTTC.

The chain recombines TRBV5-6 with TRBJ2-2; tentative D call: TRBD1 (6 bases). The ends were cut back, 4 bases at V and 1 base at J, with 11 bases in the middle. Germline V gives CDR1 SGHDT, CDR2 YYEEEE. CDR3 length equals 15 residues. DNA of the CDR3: TGTGCCAGCAGCCTTGGGACATTGAACACCGGGGAGCTGTTTTTT. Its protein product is CASSLGTLNTGELFF.

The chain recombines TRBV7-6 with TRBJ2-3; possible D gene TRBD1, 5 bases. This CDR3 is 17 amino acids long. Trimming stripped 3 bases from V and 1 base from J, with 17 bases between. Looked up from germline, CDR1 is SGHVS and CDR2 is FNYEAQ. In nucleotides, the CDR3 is TGTGCCAGCAGCTTCCACCCCGGCAGGGCGGGCACAGATACGCAGTATTTT. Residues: CASSFHPGRAGTDTQYF.

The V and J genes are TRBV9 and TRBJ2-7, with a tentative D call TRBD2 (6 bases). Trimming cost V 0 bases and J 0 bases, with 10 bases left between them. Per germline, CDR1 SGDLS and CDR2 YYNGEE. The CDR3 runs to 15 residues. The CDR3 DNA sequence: TGTGCCAGCAGCGTAGCGGGACTGAGCTCCTACGAGCAGTACTTC. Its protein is CASSVAGLSSYEQYF.

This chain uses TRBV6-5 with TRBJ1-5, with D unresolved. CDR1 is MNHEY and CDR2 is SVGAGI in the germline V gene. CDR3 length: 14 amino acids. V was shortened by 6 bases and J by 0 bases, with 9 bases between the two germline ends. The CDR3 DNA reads TGTGCCAGCAGGCCCAGGTTTAGCAATCAGCCCCAGCATTTT. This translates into CASRPRFSNQPQHF.

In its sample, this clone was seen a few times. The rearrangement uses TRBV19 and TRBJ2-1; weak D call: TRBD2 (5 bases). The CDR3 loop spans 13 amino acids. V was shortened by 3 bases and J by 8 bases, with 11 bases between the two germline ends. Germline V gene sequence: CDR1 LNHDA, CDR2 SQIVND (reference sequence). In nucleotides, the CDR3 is TGTGCCAGTAGTATCACCCGGGAATATGAGCAGTTCTTC. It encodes CASSITREYEQFF.

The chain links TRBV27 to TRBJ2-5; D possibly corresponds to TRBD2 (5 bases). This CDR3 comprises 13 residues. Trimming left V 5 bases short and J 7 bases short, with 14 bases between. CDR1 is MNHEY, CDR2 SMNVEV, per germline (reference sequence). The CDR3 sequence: CASSPGSRGTQYF. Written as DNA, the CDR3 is TGTGCCAGCAGTCCGGGATCAAGAGGGACCCAGTACTTC.

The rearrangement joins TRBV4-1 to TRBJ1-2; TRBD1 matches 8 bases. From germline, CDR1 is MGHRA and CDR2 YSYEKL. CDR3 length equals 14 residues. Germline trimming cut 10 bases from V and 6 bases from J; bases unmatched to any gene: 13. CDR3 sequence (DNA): TGCGCCACCACCTCTCCAGGGGGCAGTGATGGCTACACCTTC. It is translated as CATTSPGGSDGYTF.

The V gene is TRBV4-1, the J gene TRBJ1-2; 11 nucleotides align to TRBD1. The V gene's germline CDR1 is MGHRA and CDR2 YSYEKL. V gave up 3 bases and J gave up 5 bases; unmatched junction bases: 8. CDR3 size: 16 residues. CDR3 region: CASSHGDRGTFYGYTF. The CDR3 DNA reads TGCGCCAGCAGCCACGGGGACAGGGGGACCTTTTATGGCTACACCTTC.

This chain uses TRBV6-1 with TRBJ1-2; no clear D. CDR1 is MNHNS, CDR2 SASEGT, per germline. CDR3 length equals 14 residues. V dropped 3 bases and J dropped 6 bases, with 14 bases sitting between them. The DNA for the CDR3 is TGTGCCAGCAGTGAGGCCTTGGAGGGAGATGGCTACACCTTC. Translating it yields CASSEALEGDGYTF.

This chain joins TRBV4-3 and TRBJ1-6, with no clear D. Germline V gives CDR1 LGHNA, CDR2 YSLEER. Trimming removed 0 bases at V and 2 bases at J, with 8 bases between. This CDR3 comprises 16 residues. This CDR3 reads CASSQEGSAYNSPLHF. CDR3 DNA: TGCGCCAGCAGCCAAGAGGGGAGCGCCTATAATTCACCCCTCCACTTT.

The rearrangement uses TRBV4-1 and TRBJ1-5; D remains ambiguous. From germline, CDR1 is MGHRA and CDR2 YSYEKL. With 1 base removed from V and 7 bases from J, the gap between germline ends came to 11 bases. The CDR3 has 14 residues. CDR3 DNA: TGCGCCAGCAGCCAAGTGGCAACGGGGCAGCCCCAGCATTTT. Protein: CASSQVATGQPQHF.

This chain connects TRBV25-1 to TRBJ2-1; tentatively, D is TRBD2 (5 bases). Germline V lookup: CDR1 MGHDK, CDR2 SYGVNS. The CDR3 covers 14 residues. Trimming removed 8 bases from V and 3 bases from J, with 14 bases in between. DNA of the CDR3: TGTGCCAGCGTACCAAGTGGGAGCTACAATGAGCAGTTCTTC. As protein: CASVPSGSYNEQFF.

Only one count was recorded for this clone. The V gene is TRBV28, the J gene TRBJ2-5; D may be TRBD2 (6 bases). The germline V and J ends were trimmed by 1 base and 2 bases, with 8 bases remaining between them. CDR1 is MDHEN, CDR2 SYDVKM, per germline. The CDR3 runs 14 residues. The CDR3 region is CASSLSAGQETQYF. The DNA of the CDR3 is TGTGCCAGCAGTTTATCCGCGGGGCAAGAGACCCAGTACTTC.

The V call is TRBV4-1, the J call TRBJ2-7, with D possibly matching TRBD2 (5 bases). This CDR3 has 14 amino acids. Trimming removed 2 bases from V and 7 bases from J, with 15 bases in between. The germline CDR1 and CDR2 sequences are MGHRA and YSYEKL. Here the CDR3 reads CASSQRLGGKEQYF. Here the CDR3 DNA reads TGCGCCAGCAGCCAACGTTTAGGAGGTAAAGAGCAGTACTTC.

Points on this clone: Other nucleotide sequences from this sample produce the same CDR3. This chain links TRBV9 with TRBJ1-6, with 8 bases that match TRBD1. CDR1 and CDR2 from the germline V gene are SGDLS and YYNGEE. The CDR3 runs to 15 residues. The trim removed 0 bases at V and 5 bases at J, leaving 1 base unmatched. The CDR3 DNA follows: TGTGCCAGCAGCGTAGAGGACAGGGATAATTCACCCCTCCACTTT. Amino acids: CASSVEDRDNSPLHF. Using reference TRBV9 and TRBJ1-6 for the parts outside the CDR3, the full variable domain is DSGVTQTPKHLITATGQRVTLRCSPRSGDLSVYWYQQSLDQGLQFLIQYYNGEERAKGNILERFSAQQFPDLHSELNLSSLELGDSALYFCASSVEDRDNSPLHFGNGTRLTVT.

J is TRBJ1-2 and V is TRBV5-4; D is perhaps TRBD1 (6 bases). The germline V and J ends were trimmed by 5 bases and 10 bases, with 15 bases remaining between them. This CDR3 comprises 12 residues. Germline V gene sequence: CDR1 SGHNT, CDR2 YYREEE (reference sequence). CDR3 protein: CASRSPDRAYTF. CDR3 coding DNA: TGTGCCAGCAGGTCTCCGGACAGAGCCTACACCTTC.

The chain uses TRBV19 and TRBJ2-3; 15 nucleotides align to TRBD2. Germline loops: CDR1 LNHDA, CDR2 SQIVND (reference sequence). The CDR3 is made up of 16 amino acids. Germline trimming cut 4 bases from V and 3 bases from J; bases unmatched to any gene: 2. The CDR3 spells CASSTGLAGGTDTQYF. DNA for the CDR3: TGTGCCAGTAGTACCGGACTAGCGGGAGGGACAGATACGCAGTATTTT.

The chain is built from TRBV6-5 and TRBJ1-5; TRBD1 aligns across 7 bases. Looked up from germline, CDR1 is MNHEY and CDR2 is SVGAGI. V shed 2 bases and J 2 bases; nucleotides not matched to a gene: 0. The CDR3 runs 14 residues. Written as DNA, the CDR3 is TGTGCCAGCAGTTACGGACAGGGCAATCAGCCCCAGCATTTT. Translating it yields CASSYGQGNQPQHF.

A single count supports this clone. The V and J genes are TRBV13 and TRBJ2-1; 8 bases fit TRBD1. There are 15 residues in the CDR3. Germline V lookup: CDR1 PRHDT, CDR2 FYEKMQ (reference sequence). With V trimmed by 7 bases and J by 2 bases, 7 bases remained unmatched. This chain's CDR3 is CASTEDRETYNEQFF. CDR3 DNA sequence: TGTGCCAGCACCGAGGACAGGGAGACCTACAATGAGCAGTTCTTC.

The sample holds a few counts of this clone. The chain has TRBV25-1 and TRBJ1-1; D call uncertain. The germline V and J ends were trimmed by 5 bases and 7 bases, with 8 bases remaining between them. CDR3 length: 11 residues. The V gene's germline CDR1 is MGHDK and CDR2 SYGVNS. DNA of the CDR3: TGTGCCAGCAGTCACGGGAGTGAAGCTTTCTTT. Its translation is CASSHGSEAFF.

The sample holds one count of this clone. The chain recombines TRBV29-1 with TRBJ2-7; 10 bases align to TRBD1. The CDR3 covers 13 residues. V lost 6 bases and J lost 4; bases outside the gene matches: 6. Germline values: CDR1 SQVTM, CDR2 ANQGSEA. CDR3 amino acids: CSVGTGELYEQYF. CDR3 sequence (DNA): TGCAGCGTAGGGACAGGGGAACTGTACGAGCAGTACTTC.

CDR3 sequence reads: CASSLEGHSGNTIYF. CDR3 bases: TGCGCCAGCAGCTTGGAGGGGCACTCTGGAAACACCATATATTTT. This rearrangement joins TRBV5-1 to TRBJ1-3, with D maybe TRBD1 (5 bases). The V gene lost 0 bases and the J gene lost 0 bases, with 7 bases spanning the gap. This CDR3 spans 15 amino acids. Germline assignment: CDR1 SGHRS and CDR2 YFSETQ.